This TCR beta chain was sequenced for a study of siplizumab effects on memory and regulatory T cells. Study-wide findings and caveats: Naive-or-memory phenotypes were unassignable for roughly 80-95% of proliferating CD4+ or CD8+ clones. Naive T cells looked more diverse than memory cells, and they looked like major contributors to the alloresponse.

The V and J ends lost 3 bases and 8 bases respectively, with 10 bases between them. The CDR3 is 13 amino acids. Germline values: CDR1 ENHRY, CDR2 SYGVKD. Each sample contributed some 96,000 TCR templates to the assay. Clones were read by immunoSEQ multiplex PCR, and TCRdb kept only the in-frame ones, dropping some. The sample yields 90,000 to 130,000 clones, just under 95% seen once. Worth noting for this clone: Its specificity is not known.

The clonotype was recovered from a human donor in good health. Sequenced: CD4+ T cells sorted from blood. This chain joins TRBV10-3 and TRBJ1-4; D is unclear. For the CDR3, the DNA is TGTGCCATCAGTGACGCGTCCACCGAAAAACTGTTTTTT. Translation: CAISDASTEKLFF.